Listed below are T cell receptor beta chains from one sample, sequenced in a study of T cell repertoires in cytomegalovirus infection. Via MiXCR, TCRdb re-called the reads, giving one row per CDR3 protein. The sample holds fewer than 300,000 distinct CDR3 sequences, over 20% seen once. Sequenced sample: PBMCs. The receptors come from a human donor in good health (CMV status not recorded). Some clones in this sample may be carry-over from other donors' samples. Both conserved end residues are part of each CDR3. Each record gives: clone size, V gene, D gene, J gene, CDR3 protein, CDR3 DNA. D genes are given only for firm matches. Size is omitted from some rows. Given values are once, few, many or a class for expanded clones.

size: -; V: TRBV7-2; D: TRBD1; J: TRBJ1-2; CDR3: CASSLDRGYLNYGYTF; DNA: TGTGCCAGCAGCTTGGACAGGGGGTACTTGAACTATGGCTACACCTTC
size: -; V: TRBV2; D: TRBD2; J: TRBJ2-2; CDR3: CASREVGGRGFF; DNA: TGTGCCAGCAGGGAGGTCGGCGGGAGGGGGTTTTTT
size: -; V: TRBV7-2; D: -; J: TRBJ2-7; CDR3: CASSRTPRGVYEQYF; DNA: TGTGCCAGCAGTCGAACCCCCAGGGGGGTCTACGAGCAGTACTTC
size: many; V: TRBV5-4; D: -; J: TRBJ2-1; CDR3: CASSLDWGPPSSYNEQFF; DNA: TGTGCCAGCAGCTTGGATTGGGGTCCCCCAAGCTCCTACAATGAGCAGTTCTTC
size: few; V: TRBV11-1; D: TRBD2; J: TRBJ2-1; CDR3: CASSPDLAGDNEQFF; DNA: TGTGCCAGCAGCCCCGATCTAGCGGGAGATAATGAGCAGTTCTTC
size: -; V: TRBV11-2; D: -; J: TRBJ2-4; CDR3: CASSPGIRGRGTAKNIQYF; DNA: TGTGCCAGCAGCCCCGGGATTAGGGGTCGCGGGACAGCCAAAAACATTCAGTACTTC
size: -; V: TRBV7-7; D: TRBD1; J: TRBJ2-2; CDR3: CASSRTGTGERELFF; DNA: TGTGCCAGCAGCCGTACCGGGACAGGGGAGAGGGAGCTGTTTTTT
size: few; V: TRBV11-2; D: TRBD1; J: TRBJ2-7; CDR3: CASSSSGQGFYEQYF; DNA: TGTGCCAGCAGCTCGTCGGGACAGGGATTCTACGAGCAGTACTTC
size: many; V: TRBV7-2; D: -; J: TRBJ2-5; CDR3: CASSLGGVGVGETQYF; DNA: TGTGCCAGCAGCTTAGGGGGCGTGGGGGTCGGTGAGACCCAGTACTTC
size: -; V: TRBV5-1; D: -; J: TRBJ1-1; CDR3: CASSLEWGNTEAFF; DNA: TGCGCCAGCAGCTTGGAATGGGGGAACACTGAAGCTTTCTTT
size: few; V: TRBV7-3; D: -; J: TRBJ2-1; CDR3: CASSLERSWGEQFF; DNA: TGTGCCAGCAGCTTAGAGAGGTCATGGGGTGAGCAGTTCTTC
size: -; V: TRBV6-2/TRBV6-3; D: TRBD1; J: TRBJ2-1; CDR3: CASSYRQGDIYNEQFF; DNA: TGTGCCAGCAGTTACCGACAGGGGGACATCTACAATGAGCAGTTCTTC
size: many; V: TRBV7-2; D: -; J: TRBJ2-7; CDR3: CASSLNPGTYEQYF; DNA: TGTGCCAGCAGCTTAAATCCAGGTACCTACGAGCAGTACTTC
size: -; V: TRBV20-1; D: -; J: TRBJ1-3; CDR3: CSAPDLGEDTIYF; DNA: TGCAGTGCCCCGGATCTAGGGGAGGACACCATATATTTT
size: -; V: TRBV29-1; D: TRBD1; J: TRBJ2-3; CDR3: CSSRAGTGATDTQYF; DNA: TGCAGTTCCAGAGCTGGGACAGGGGCCACAGATACGCAGTATTTT
size: -; V: TRBV20-1; D: -; J: TRBJ1-2; CDR3: CSARGAPNYGYTF; DNA: TGCAGTGCTAGAGGAGCCCCTAACTATGGCTACACCTTC
size: -; V: TRBV7-6; D: -; J: TRBJ1-3; CDR3: CASSLAQLEGNTIYF; DNA: TGTGCCAGCAGCTTAGCACAGCTCGAAGGAAACACCATATATTTT
size: many; V: TRBV7-2; D: -; J: TRBJ2-1; CDR3: CASSLTGTLPYNEQFF; DNA: TGTGCCAGCAGCTTAACAGGGACACTACCATACAATGAGCAGTTCTTC
size: many; V: TRBV7-2; D: TRBD2; J: TRBJ2-7; CDR3: CASSLSPGLAGSYEQYF; DNA: TGTGCCAGCAGCTTATCCCCGGGACTAGCGGGATCCTACGAGCAGTACTTC
size: -; V: TRBV6-1; D: -; J: TRBJ2-7; CDR3: CASSEGSWVYEQYF; DNA: TGTGCCAGCAGTGAGGGGTCTTGGGTCTACGAGCAGTACTTC
size: few; V: TRBV9; D: -; J: TRBJ2-1; CDR3: CASSIEPNSYNEQFF; DNA: TGTGCCAGCAGCATCGAGCCGAACTCCTACAATGAGCAGTTCTTC
size: -; V: TRBV5-3; D: -; J: TRBJ1-6; CDR3: CASSLTRLGRNSPLHF; DNA: TGTGCCAGCAGCTTGACCCGCCTGGGTAGGAATTCACCCCTCCACTTT
size: many; V: TRBV7-2; D: -; J: TRBJ2-5; CDR3: CASSLMIQETQYF; DNA: TGTGCCAGCAGCTTGATGATCCAAGAGACCCAGTACTTC
size: many; V: TRBV7-2; D: -; J: TRBJ2-3; CDR3: CASSPFRADTQYF; DNA: TGTGCCAGCAGCCCGTTTAGAGCAGATACGCAGTATTTT
size: -; V: TRBV29-1; D: TRBD1; J: TRBJ2-1; CDR3: CSGTQGASNEQFF; DNA: TGCAGCGGCACACAGGGGGCTAGCAATGAGCAGTTCTTC
size: -; V: TRBV6-2/TRBV6-3; D: -; J: TRBJ2-7; CDR3: CASSSLGASYEQYF; DNA: TGTGCCAGCAGTTCCTTAGGAGCTTCCTACGAGCAGTACTTC
size: once; V: TRBV6-2/TRBV6-3; D: TRBD2; J: TRBJ2-2; CDR3: CASSFRTSGRVNTGELFF; DNA: TGTGCCAGCAGTTTTCGGACTAGCGGGAGGGTGAACACCGGGGAGCTGTTTTTT
size: many; V: TRBV7-2; D: TRBD2; J: TRBJ2-3; CDR3: CASSLEVTSGSRDTQYF; DNA: TGTGCCAGCAGCTTAGAGGTGACTAGCGGGAGCAGAGATACGCAGTATTTT
size: few; V: TRBV29-1; D: -; J: TRBJ2-1; CDR3: CSAEGGGFEQFF; DNA: TGCAGCGCTGAGGGGGGAGGGTTTGAGCAGTTCTTC
size: -; V: TRBV6-2/TRBV6-3; D: TRBD2; J: TRBJ2-1; CDR3: CASNGRAYNEQFF; DNA: TGTGCCAGCAACGGGAGGGCCTACAATGAGCAGTTCTTC
size: many; V: TRBV7-2; D: TRBD1; J: TRBJ1-2; CDR3: CASSLVEGAAYGYTF; DNA: TGTGCCAGCAGCTTAGTAGAGGGGGCGGCCTATGGCTACACCTTC
size: -; V: TRBV6-6; D: TRBD1; J: TRBJ1-5; CDR3: CASKPPGQNSNQPQHF; DNA: TGTGCCAGCAAACCTCCGGGACAGAATAGCAATCAGCCCCAGCATTTT
size: many; V: TRBV7-9; D: -; J: TRBJ2-2; CDR3: CASSPGIANTGELFF; DNA: TGTGCCAGCAGCCCCGGAATAGCGAACACCGGGGAGCTGTTTTTT
size: -; V: TRBV9; D: -; J: TRBJ1-5; CDR3: CASSMQPNQPQHF; DNA: TGTGCCAGCAGTATGCAACCCAATCAGCCCCAGCATTTT
size: few; V: TRBV20-1; D: -; J: TRBJ2-4; CDR3: CSARKPGGKNIQYF; DNA: TGCAGTGCTAGAAAGCCAGGTGGCAAAAACATTCAGTACTTC
size: many; V: TRBV6-1; D: -; J: TRBJ2-6; CDR3: CASSSGQLPSGANVLTF; DNA: TGTGCCAGCAGCTCGGGACAACTCCCCTCTGGGGCCAACGTCCTGACTTTC
size: -; V: TRBV20-1; D: -; J: TRBJ2-5; CDR3: CSAFSETQYF; DNA: TGCAGTGCCTTCAGCGAGACCCAGTACTTC
size: many; V: TRBV7-2; D: -; J: TRBJ1-1; CDR3: CASSLKVTVNTEAFF; DNA: TGTGCCAGCAGCTTAAAGGTCACCGTGAACACTGAAGCTTTCTTT
size: few; V: TRBV10-3; D: TRBD1; J: TRBJ1-5; CDR3: CAISSDRGNQPQHF; DNA: TGTGCCATCAGTTCCGACAGGGGGAATCAGCCCCAGCATTTT
size: many; V: TRBV28; D: TRBD2; J: TRBJ2-1; CDR3: CASRASGREFF; DNA: TGTGCCAGCAGGGCTAGCGGGAGGGAGTTCTTC
size: few; V: TRBV28; D: TRBD1; J: TRBJ2-2; CDR3: CASSFLPTGVDTGELFF; DNA: TGTGCCAGCAGTTTCTTACCCACAGGGGTAGACACCGGGGAGCTGTTTTTT
size: -; V: TRBV5-6; D: -; J: TRBJ1-1; CDR3: CASSNPFGPNTEAFF; DNA: TGTGCCAGCAGCAACCCTTTTGGCCCGAACACTGAAGCTTTCTTT
size: many; V: TRBV7-2; D: TRBD1; J: TRBJ1-4; CDR3: CASSLVTGAIDEKLFF; DNA: TGTGCCAGCAGCTTAGTAACAGGGGCGATTGATGAAAAACTGTTTTTT
size: many; V: TRBV12-3/TRBV12-4; D: -; J: TRBJ2-4; CDR3: CASSLSQGGIQYF; DNA: TGTGCCAGCAGTTTAAGTCAGGGGGGCATTCAGTACTTC
size: many; V: TRBV7-9; D: TRBD2; J: TRBJ2-5; CDR3: CASSLAGGPDQETQYF; DNA: TGTGCCAGCAGCTTAGCGGGAGGGCCGGATCAAGAGACCCAGTACTTC
size: -; V: TRBV9; D: TRBD2; J: TRBJ2-1; CDR3: CASSFTSGRAGEQFF; DNA: TGTGCCAGCAGCTTTACTAGCGGGAGGGCCGGGGAGCAGTTCTTC
size: many; V: TRBV7-2; D: -; J: TRBJ2-7; CDR3: CASSLFRGDEPRYF; DNA: TGTGCCAGCAGCTTATTCCGGGGAGATGAACCTAGGTACTTC
size: many; V: TRBV7-2; D: -; J: TRBJ2-6; CDR3: CASSPQFSGANVLTF; DNA: TGTGCCAGCAGCCCACAGTTCTCTGGGGCCAACGTCCTGACTTTC
size: few; V: TRBV2; D: TRBD1; J: TRBJ2-3; CDR3: CASRRTGLGDTQYF; DNA: TGTGCCAGCAGGAGGACAGGCCTGGGAGATACGCAGTATTTT
size: -; V: TRBV20-1; D: -; J: TRBJ1-2; CDR3: CSARGGNPYGYTF; DNA: TGCAGTGCCCGAGGGGGGAACCCATATGGCTACACCTTC
size: few; V: TRBV6-5; D: -; J: TRBJ2-3; CDR3: CASSYSMDSTDTQYF; DNA: TGTGCCAGCAGTTACTCGATGGACAGCACAGATACGCAGTATTTT
size: few; V: TRBV19; D: TRBD1; J: TRBJ2-6; CDR3: CASSIPRDRGSGANVLTF; DNA: TGTGCCAGTAGTATTCCCCGGGACAGGGGCTCTGGGGCCAACGTCCTGACTTTC
size: few; V: TRBV10-3; D: TRBD2; J: TRBJ2-1; CDR3: CAITGGTSGGQGEQFF; DNA: TGTGCCATCACCGGAGGGACTAGCGGGGGGCAGGGGGAGCAGTTCTTC
size: few; V: TRBV5-4; D: -; J: TRBJ2-7; CDR3: CASSKDTVSSEQYF; DNA: TGTGCCAGCAGCAAGGATACAGTCAGTTCCGAGCAGTACTTC
size: -; V: TRBV20-1; D: -; J: TRBJ2-1; CDR3: CSARRWGASSYNEQFF; DNA: TGCAGTGCTAGAAGGTGGGGGGCTAGCTCCTACAATGAGCAGTTCTTC
size: -; V: TRBV19; D: -; J: TRBJ1-1; CDR3: CASSIAPLSTRNTEAFF; DNA: TGTGCCAGTAGTATAGCTCCCCTTTCTACCCGAAACACTGAAGCTTTCTTT
size: -; V: TRBV12-3/TRBV12-4; D: TRBD1; J: TRBJ1-1; CDR3: CASSRDRGLTEAFF; DNA: TGTGCCAGCAGCCGCGACAGGGGTCTCACTGAAGCTTTCTTT
size: -; V: TRBV7-6; D: -; J: TRBJ2-3; CDR3: CASSLITGEDTQYF; DNA: TGTGCCAGCAGCTTAATAACGGGAGAGGATACGCAGTATTTT
size: many; V: TRBV7-2; D: -; J: TRBJ1-1; CDR3: CASSRRQADTEAFF; DNA: TGTGCCAGCAGCCGACGACAGGCGGACACTGAAGCTTTCTTT